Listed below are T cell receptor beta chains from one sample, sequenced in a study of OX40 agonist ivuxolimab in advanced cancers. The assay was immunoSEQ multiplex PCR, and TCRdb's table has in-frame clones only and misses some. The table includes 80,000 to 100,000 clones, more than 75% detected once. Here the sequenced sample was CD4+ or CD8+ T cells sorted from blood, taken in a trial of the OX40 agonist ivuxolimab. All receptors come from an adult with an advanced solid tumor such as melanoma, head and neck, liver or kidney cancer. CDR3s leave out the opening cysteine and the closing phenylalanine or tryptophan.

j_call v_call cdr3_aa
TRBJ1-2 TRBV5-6 ASSLVGQTLYGYT
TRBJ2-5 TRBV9 ASSVGIGFETQY
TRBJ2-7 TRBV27 ASSWGRSYEQY
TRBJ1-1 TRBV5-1 ASSITGQGSNTEAF
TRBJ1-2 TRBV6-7 ASSYSMPNYGYT
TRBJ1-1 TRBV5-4 ASSSWTARAF
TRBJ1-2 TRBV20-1 SASTTGHYT
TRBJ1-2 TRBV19 ASSIMRQGQFRGYT
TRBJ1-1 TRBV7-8 ASSATGVYTEAF
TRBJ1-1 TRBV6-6 ASSTSSEAF
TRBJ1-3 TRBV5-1 ASSLTGPSGNTIY
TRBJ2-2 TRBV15 ATSRPSTSTGELF
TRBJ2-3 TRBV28 ASRGGGTPDTQY
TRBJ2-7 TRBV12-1 AQSARAYEQY
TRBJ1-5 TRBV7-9 ASSLARDSLGGNQPQH
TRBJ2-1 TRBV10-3 AISELVPNEQF
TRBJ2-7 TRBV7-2 ASSLQGQRYEQY